This T cell receptor beta chain was identified during a study of regulatory T cells in long-lasting Graves disease. General study findings and limits: With persistent disease, TRBV28, TRBJ1-2 and TRBJ2-5 were the favored segments. Persistent patients shared more public clonotypes (2,741) than newly diagnosed patients (around 1,000).

For this clonotype: Its antigen remains unknown.

Time point: newly diagnosed GD, antithyroid drugs for less than 3 months. The TCR library was made from RNA that had been extracted from PBMCs in TRIzol. Construction of TCR beta libraries relied on iRepertoire HTBI primers and on Arm-PCR targeting CDR3 regions. TCRdb fed the multiplex PCR reads into MiXCR, producing one record per CDR3 protein. The table has 300,000 to 400,000 distinct CDR3 sequences, about 20% seen once. Trimming removed 4 bases from V and 0 bases from J; junction bases left unmatched: 6. The CDR3 runs to 18 residues. The germline CDR1 and CDR2 sequences are SGHKS and YYEKEE (reference sequence).

The source is a female donor with Graves disease. J is TRBJ2-3 and V is TRBV5-5; 15 positions agree with TRBD2. This specimen was peripheral blood mononuclear cells (PBMCs), taken at new diagnosis, from a patient treated with antithyroid drugs. In DNA, the CDR3 is TGTGCCAGCAGCCCAGGGACTAGCGGGAGGCTTAGCACAGATACGCAGTATTTT. Its translation: CASSPGTSGRLSTDTQYF.